Each of the 23 T cell receptor beta chains below was sequenced from the same sample in a study of ipilimumab plus nivolumab after autologous stem cell transplantation. The data were produced by immunoSEQ multiplex PCR, yet TCRdb's version contains in-frame clones alone and is incomplete. The sample includes under 20,000 clones, around 80% seen only once; the top ten take about 6.3%. The sequenced sample was PBMCs, obtained in a trial of ipilimumab plus nivolumab as post-transplant consolidation. These receptors all come from a male donor with diffuse large B-cell lymphoma.

The rearrangement joins TRBV7-9 to TRBJ1-3, with a weak D call TRBD1 (5 bases). Trimming cost V 3 bases and J 4 bases, with 19 bases left between them. This CDR3 has 17 amino acids. Germline CDR1 SEHNR, CDR2 FQNEAQ (reference sequence). CDR3 loop: CASSFHLTDHLGNTIYF. The CDR3, as DNA: TGTGCCAGCAGCTTTCATCTGACAGACCATTTAGGAAACACCATATATTTT.

In this sample, this clone is medium-sized. This chain links TRBV4-3 with TRBJ1-4, with no clear D. There are 13 residues in the CDR3. The germline V gene has CDR1 LGHNA and CDR2 YSLEER. V gave up 0 bases and J gave up 10 bases, with 9 bases separating them. The CDR3 spells CASSQDREVKLFF. CDR3 in DNA: TGCGCCAGCAGCCAAGATCGGGAAGTAAAACTGTTTTTT.

The chain links TRBV6-5 to TRBJ2-3; TRBD1 matches 8 bases. V lost 6 bases and J lost 2; bases outside the gene matches: 7. The germline CDR1 and CDR2 sequences are MNHEY and SVGAGI. The CDR3 covers 15 residues. CDR3 sequence (DNA): TGTGCCAGCAGCCGACAGGGGTTCGTCACAGATACGCAGTATTTT. Protein product: CASSRQGFVTDTQYF.

This clone was detected once. The chain carries TRBV19 and TRBJ1-6; TRBD1 matches at 9 bases. V dropped 4 bases and J dropped 7; count of bases not matched to a gene: 5. Germline CDR1 reads LNHDA; CDR2 reads SQIVND (reference sequence). CDR3 size: 15 residues. The CDR3 sequence: CASSRRGQGNSPLHF. CDR3 bases: TGTGCCAGTAGTAGGCGCGGACAGGGGAATTCACCCCTCCACTTT.

The chain is built from TRBV10-2 and TRBJ1-2; 9 bases fit TRBD1. This CDR3 has 14 residues. Germline CDR1 WSHSY, CDR2 SAAADI. The junction had 5 bases not matched to a gene; V was cut back by 2 bases and J by 7 bases. Written as DNA, the CDR3 is TGCGCCAGCAGTGAGGTCGGGACAGGGCTTGGCTACACCTTC. Translation gives CASSEVGTGLGYTF.

This chain links TRBV11-2 with TRBJ1-1, with TRBD1 as a possible D gene (6 bases). This CDR3 comprises 15 residues. V lost 4 bases, J lost 4 bases, and 16 bases lay in between. Germline V CDR1 and CDR2: SGHAT, FQNNGV. DNA for the CDR3: TGTGCCAGCAGCTCACCGGACAGCGCGAGCACTGAAGCTTTCTTT. Translated: CASSSPDSASTEAFF.

This clone has just one count. The chain joins TRBV2 to TRBJ1-2; D possibly corresponds to TRBD1 (6 bases). V lost 7 bases and J 4 bases, leaving 10 bases between the germline ends. CDR1 and CDR2 (germline): SNHLY, FYNNEI. The CDR3 runs 12 residues. CDR3 nucleotides: TGTGCCAGCAATACAGGGAGCTATGGCTACACCTTC. Protein sequence: CASNTGSYGYTF.

The chain has TRBV4-2 and TRBJ2-3, with 9 bases fitting TRBD1. V trimming: 1 base; J trimming: 2 bases; junction bases outside the gene matches: 7. CDR1 is LGHNA and CDR2 is YNFKEQ in the germline V gene. CDR3 length equals 17 residues. This CDR3 is CASSQATQGAATDTQYF. The DNA of the CDR3 is TGTGCCAGCAGCCAAGCAACACAGGGGGCGGCCACAGATACGCAGTATTTT.

This chain links TRBV19 with TRBJ1-5; possibly TRBD1 for D (6 bases). The CDR3 contains 13 residues. CDR1 and CDR2 from the germline V gene are LNHDA and SQIVND (reference sequence). Trimming removed 8 bases at V and 7 bases at J, with 15 bases between. In nucleotides, the CDR3 is TGTGCCAGTTCCGGGGGCTGGAGGCAGCCCCAGCATTTT. Translation gives CASSGGWRQPQHF.

The chain recombines TRBV6-1 with TRBJ1-2; D uncertain. The length of the CDR3 is 15 residues. Germline CDR1 and CDR2: MNHNS and SASEGT. Trimming took 2 bases from V and 4 from J, leaving 14 bases between them. The CDR3 spells CASSEIDVQPYGYTF. CDR3 nucleotides: TGTGCCAGCAGTGAAATCGACGTTCAACCCTATGGCTACACCTTC.

Only a few counts were recorded for this clone. This rearrangement joins TRBV5-1 to TRBJ2-7; D gene uncertain. Trimming took 0 bases from V and 4 from J, leaving 8 bases between them. Germline lookup yields CDR1 SGHRS and CDR2 YFSETQ. This CDR3 is 13 amino acids long. The CDR3 DNA reads as TGCGCCAGCAGCTTGGAGAGTGGGTACGAGCAGTACTTC. Translated: CASSLESGYEQYF.

The V call is TRBV11-1, the J call TRBJ2-3; the match to TRBD1 covers 7 bases. The ends lost 3 bases at V and 4 bases at J; junction bases unmatched: 1. This CDR3 region has 13 residues. From germline, CDR1 is SGHAT and CDR2 FQDESV (reference sequence). The CDR3 coding sequence is TGTGCCAGCAGCTTCCAGGGGGCAGATACGCAGTATTTT. This translates into CASSFQGADTQYF. The entire variable domain, with the rest obtained from reference TRBV11-1 and TRBJ2-3, is as follows: EAEVAQSPRYKITEKSQAVAFWCDPISGHATLYWYRQILGQGPELLVQFQDESVVDDSQLPKDRFSAERLKGVDSTLKIQPAELGDSAMYLCASSFQGADTQYFGPGTRLTVL.

J is TRBJ2-5 and V is TRBV18; TRBD2 agrees at 14 bases. Germline V gene lookup returns CDR1 KGHSH and CDR2 LQKENI. The CDR3 covers 19 residues. Trimming cost V 2 bases and J 0 bases; bases outside gene matches: 8. The CDR3 nucleotides read TGTGCCAGCTCACCAAGAGGACTAGCGGGGGGTCCGAACCAAGAGACCCAGTACTTC. Its translation: CASSPRGLAGGPNQETQYF.

This chain joins TRBV19 and TRBJ1-2; D unresolved. CDR3 length equals 13 residues. Trimming shortened V by 5 bases and J by 6 bases, and 13 bases separated the two germline ends. From germline, CDR1 is LNHDA and CDR2 SQIVND (reference sequence). CDR3 DNA sequence: TGTGCCAGTAGTCTCGACCTAGAAGATGGCTACACCTTC. Translated, it gives CASSLDLEDGYTF.

The chain has TRBV5-4 and TRBJ2-2; D is possibly TRBD1 (6 bases). Trimming removed 3 bases at V and 5 bases at J, with 17 bases between. Germline CDR1 SGHNT, CDR2 YYREEE (reference sequence). This CDR3 comprises 16 residues. CDR3 coding DNA: TGTGCCAGCAGCTGGGGGCGTTCGATTGGAACCGGGGAGCTGTTTTTT. Amino acid sequence: CASSWGRSIGTGELFF.

V is TRBV4-2 and J is TRBJ1-4; no definite D call. CDR3 size: 12 residues. The V end lost 3 bases, the J end lost 14 bases, and 13 bases lay between the germline ends. The V gene's germline CDR1 is LGHNA and CDR2 YNFKEQ. The CDR3 spells CASSQAYTGLFF. The DNA of the CDR3 is TGTGCCAGCAGCCAGGCGTACACTGGGCTGTTTTTT.

The chain employs TRBV7-2 and TRBJ1-4; D perhaps matches TRBD1 (6 bases). V lost 6 bases and J lost 4, with 15 bases in between. In germline, CDR1 is SGHTA, CDR2 FQGNSA. There are 15 residues in the CDR3. CDR3 nucleotides: TGTGCCAGCAGGACAGGCGGTCTCCTTAATGAAAAACTGTTTTTT. Translating gives CASRTGGLLNEKLFF.

The chain combines TRBV11-2 with TRBJ2-7; possibly TRBD1 for D (6 bases). CDR1 and CDR2 from the germline V gene are SGHAT and FQNNGV. V was pared by 4 bases and J by 2 bases, with 18 bases between. This CDR3 is 16 amino acids long. CDR3 in amino acids: CASSSRGGQKTYEQYF. Here the CDR3 DNA reads TGTGCCAGCAGCTCAAGAGGCGGACAGAAGACCTACGAGCAGTACTTC.

As DNA, the CDR3 is TGTGCCAGCAGCCGTGGAAGTTCCAATGAGCAGTTCTTC. Its protein is CASSRGSSNEQFF. V and J are TRBV5-4 and TRBJ2-1; D remains ambiguous. Trimming pared 4 bases from V and 6 bases from J, leaving 11 bases between. Germline V gene sequence: CDR1 SGHNT, CDR2 YYREEE (reference sequence). The CDR3 extends over 13 amino acids.

This clone has only one observation. The chain links TRBV6-1 to TRBJ2-7, with 7 nucleotides matching TRBD2. This CDR3 has 16 amino acids. V shed 0 bases, J shed 7 bases, and the junction held 12 bases outside the gene matches. Germline assignment: CDR1 MNHNS and CDR2 SASEGT. The CDR3 loop is CASSEASGYLAVEQYF. CDR3 DNA sequence: TGTGCCAGCAGTGAAGCTTCGGGCTACCTAGCGGTGGAGCAGTACTTC.

The rearrangement joins TRBV6-1 to TRBJ2-5; TRBD1 aligns across 8 bases. The CDR3 totals 14 residues. CDR1 and CDR2 (germline): MNHNS, SASEGT. V was pared by 6 bases and J by 5 bases, with 8 bases of the junction left unmatched. This chain's CDR3 is CASREQGVRETQYF. The CDR3 DNA follows: TGTGCCAGCAGAGAACAGGGGGTTAGGGAGACCCAGTACTTC.

This clone came up once. V usage is TRBV6-6 and J usage is TRBJ1-6; D may be TRBD1 (6 bases). Germline-derived CDR1 and CDR2 are MNHNY and SVGAGI (reference sequence). Deletions cut 6 bases from V and 10 bases from J, with 10 bases between. CDR3 length equals 12 residues. In DNA form, the CDR3 reads TGTGCCAGCAGAGAGGGGGGCTCACCCCTCCACTTT. It specifies CASREGGSPLHF.

The chain couples TRBV7-2 to TRBJ2-1, with no clear D. Per the germline V gene, CDR1 is SGHTA and CDR2 is FQGNSA. The CDR3 runs to 13 residues. V lost 3 bases, J lost 8 bases, and 11 bases lay in between. DNA of the CDR3: TGTGCCAGCAGCTTCACGGTTTTCGATGAGCAGTTCTTC. Encoded protein: CASSFTVFDEQFF.